These 6 T cell receptor beta chains originate from one sample sequenced in a study of vaccination effects on CD4 cells after COVID-19. The data were produced by immunoSEQ multiplex PCR, yet TCRdb's version contains in-frame clones alone and is incomplete. Of some 40,000 clones in the sample, 76% are singletons; the top ten hold 3.6%. The culture ran for about 11 days, and then CD4+ T cells were isolated. The person acquired a PCR-confirmed SARS-CoV-2 infection between March and December 2020. Every participant took two doses of the BNT162b2 or mRNA-1273 vaccine. Their cognate antigens are unknown. The sample in question was CD4+ T cells from PBMCs cultured without peptide, obtained after COVID-19 vaccination. The receptors derive from a human donor who had a prior SARS-CoV-2 infection.

V and J are TRBV6-5 and TRBJ2-1; the D call may be TRBD1 or TRBD2 (5 bases each). CDR1 is MNHEY, CDR2 SVGAGI, per germline. V was pared by 10 bases and J by 12 bases, with 19 bases between. The CDR3 totals 12 residues. The CDR3 nucleotides are TGTGCCACCTCGACTTCGGGGCCCTCGCAGTTCTTC. Translated, it gives CATSTSGPSQFF.

The chain has TRBV2 and TRBJ1-2; 8 nucleotides align to TRBD1. Germline-derived CDR1 and CDR2 are SNHLY and FYNNEI. There are 16 residues in the CDR3. V lost 6 bases, J lost 4 bases, and 13 bases stayed unmatched. The CDR3: CASRASDRGRGYGYTF. The DNA for the CDR3 is TGTGCCAGCAGAGCTAGTGACAGGGGTCGTGGCTATGGCTACACCTTC.

The chain carries TRBV5-1 and TRBJ2-1; the match to TRBD2 covers 13 bases. Germline CDR1 SGHRS, CDR2 YFSETQ. This CDR3 comprises 16 residues. The trim removed 4 bases at V and 8 bases at J, leaving 9 bases unmatched. The CDR3 protein is CASSQRTSGSGDEQFF. The CDR3 region has the DNA TGCGCCAGCAGCCAACGGACTAGCGGGAGTGGCGATGAGCAGTTCTTC.

The CDR3 DNA is TGTGCCAGCAGCCCTGAGGCTCTGCGCGGTGAGCAGTTCTTC. Residues: CASSPEALRGEQFF. This sequence joins TRBV3-1 (or the pseudogene TRBV3-2) and TRBJ2-1; D gene uncertain. Germline CDR1 is LGHDT and CDR2 is YNNKEL (reference sequence). This CDR3 spans 14 amino acids. V was clipped by 4 bases and J by 9 bases, with 16 bases between them.

This clone was seen more than once but under ten times. V is TRBV6-1 and J is TRBJ1-3; D not certain. The V gene's germline CDR1 is MNHNS and CDR2 SASEGT. The CDR3 has 14 amino acids. V lost 1 base and J 0 bases, leaving 4 bases between the germline ends. Written as DNA, the CDR3 is TGTGCCAGCAGTGAAGTCTTCTCTGGAAACACCATATATTTT. It is translated as CASSEVFSGNTIYF.

The chain couples TRBV10-3 to TRBJ1-6; D is uncertain. Trimming took 2 bases from V and 7 from J, leaving 6 bases between them. CDR1 and CDR2 from the germline V gene are ENHRY and SYGVKD. This CDR3 has 13 residues. The CDR3 DNA is TGTGCCATCAGTGAGGCAGACAATTCACCCCTCCACTTT. Its protein product is CAISEADNSPLHF.